These 2 T cell receptor beta chains share one sample of origin, sequenced in a study of vaccination effects on CD4 cells after COVID-19. Sequencing used immunoSEQ multiplex PCR; TCRdb keeps in-frame clones, though not all of them. The profile shows under 40,000 clones, about three quarters of them singletons. Before sequencing, viral peptide pools were used by the ViraFEST assay to expand antigen-specific CD4+ T cells. The authors isolated CD4+ T cells after nine to eleven days of culture. The study found no prior SARS-CoV-2 infection in the vaccine recipients, who tested negative for nucleocapsid antibodies. These receptors are not linked to any known antigen. The material sequenced was CD4+ T cells from PBMCs cultured with HCoV-OC43 spike peptides, taken before COVID-19 vaccination. The sample's subset: HCoV-OC43 spike overlapping peptide pool stimulation. These receptors came from a human donor who received a COVID-19 vaccine.

The chain joins TRBV14 to TRBJ2-1; 9 bases match TRBD2. The J segment lost 7 bases and the V segment lost 2 bases, leaving 15 bases of the junction unmatched. In germline, CDR1 is SGHDN, CDR2 FVKESK. The CDR3 is 18 amino acids. CDR3 DNA sequence: TGTGCCAGCAGCCAACCCCGCGATCTAGCGGGAAACATTAATGAGCAGTTCTTC. Translation: CASSQPRDLAGNINEQFF.

This rearrangement joins TRBV30 to TRBJ1-4; TRBD1 is a possible D gene (6 bases). Per germline, CDR1 GTSNPN and CDR2 SVGIG (reference sequence). Trimming cost V 2 bases and J 8 bases, with 15 bases left between them. CDR3 length equals 14 residues. In DNA, the CDR3 is TGTGCCTGGAGTAAAAGGGGGGCAGGGGAAAAACTGTTTTTT. As protein: CAWSKRGAGEKLFF.